The 30 T cell receptor beta chains in this list originate from one sample, sequenced in a study of T cells in Graves' hyperthyroidism and ophthalmopathy. Researchers amplified the TCR beta CDR3 regions from RNA transcripts. Primed by the HTBI set, a first-round RT-PCR was run on the TCR CDR3. TCRdb called the multiplex PCR reads again in MiXCR, with one record for every CDR3 protein. The sample includes a few hundred thousand distinct CDR3 sequences, 15% to 19% of them seen just once. The sequencing input was blood. Receptors were obtained from a young woman with Graves' hyperthyroidism that later progressed to Graves' ophthalmopathy.

The rearrangement links TRBV6-5 to TRBJ2-3; 8 bases match TRBD2. Germline CDR1 is MNHEY and CDR2 is SVGAGI. With V trimmed by 1 base and J by 4 bases, 4 bases remained unmatched. The CDR3 contains 15 residues. This CDR3 reads CASSYFLAGPDTQYF. The CDR3, as DNA: TGTGCCAGCAGTTACTTCCTAGCGGGCCCAGATACGCAGTATTTT.

The rearrangement uses TRBV2 and TRBJ2-7; unclear D gene. The ends were cut back, 5 bases at V and 2 bases at J, with 7 bases in the middle. The CDR3 consists of 12 residues. From germline, CDR1 is SNHLY and CDR2 FYNNEI. The CDR3 nucleotides read TGTGCCAGCAGTCAAAGCCCCTACGAGCAGTACTTC. Translating it yields CASSQSPYEQYF.

V and J are TRBV4-1 and TRBJ2-3; 12 nucleotides agree with TRBD2. The CDR3 runs to 17 residues. Germline lookup yields CDR1 MGHRA and CDR2 YSYEKL. Trimming removed 4 bases from V and 2 bases from J; junction bases left unmatched: 7. The CDR3 nucleotides read TGCGCCAGCAGCCTCGGACTAGCGGGAATACTCACAGATACGCAGTATTTT. Protein sequence: CASSLGLAGILTDTQYF.

This clonotype occurred many times. The chain has TRBV20-1 and TRBJ2-7; 7 nucleotides line up with TRBD2. V lost 0 bases, J lost 6 bases, and 2 bases stayed unmatched. The CDR3 runs 12 residues. Looked up from germline, CDR1 is DFQATT and CDR2 is SNEGSKA (reference sequence). The CDR3 nucleotides are TGCAGTGCTAGAGAGACTAGCTTCGAGCAGTACTTC. It translates to CSARETSFEQYF.

For this clonotype: A clone one base away is much larger, so this may be a read error. This chain connects TRBV7-9 to TRBJ1-6; D is uncertain. Germline V CDR1 and CDR2: SEHNR, FQNEAQ (reference sequence). The V and J ends lost 0 bases and 8 bases respectively, with 20 bases between them. This CDR3 is 18 amino acids long. This CDR3 reads CASSLALQWSHSDSPLHF. DNA for the CDR3: TGTGCCAGCAGCTTAGCGTTACAGTGGAGCCATTCCGATTCACCCCTCCACTTT.

This clonotype was recorded many times. This chain joins TRBV11-2 and TRBJ2-7; 7 bases are shared with TRBD1. The CDR3 consists of 16 residues. With V trimmed by 4 bases and J by 0 bases, 9 bases remained unmatched. Germline V gives CDR1 SGHAT, CDR2 FQNNGV. CDR3 bases: TGTGCCAGCAGCTCGCACAGGGGACCGAGCTCCTACGAGCAGTACTTC. Translation: CASSSHRGPSSYEQYF.

A few counts support this clonotype. The chain combines TRBV18 with TRBJ2-2; TRBD1 matches at 11 bases. CDR1 is KGHSH, CDR2 LQKENI, per germline. CDR3 length: 17 residues. Trimming cost V 6 bases and J 6 bases; bases outside gene matches: 12. For the CDR3, the DNA is TGTGCCAGCTCTCCCCGTTGGACAGGGGGCGACCCCGGGGAGCTGTTTTTT. It codes for CASSPRWTGGDPGELFF.

Many counts were recorded for this clonotype. CDR3 residues: CASRLFPTGSTEAFF. CDR3 nucleotide sequence: TGTGCCAGCAGACTATTTCCGACAGGGAGCACTGAAGCTTTCTTT. The V and J genes are TRBV28 and TRBJ1-1; 7 bases fit TRBD1. From germline, CDR1 is MDHEN and CDR2 SYDVKM. V shed 6 bases and J 4 bases; nucleotides not matched to a gene: 11. The CDR3 loop spans 15 amino acids. Filled out from reference TRBV28 and TRBJ1-1, the complete variable domain reads DVKVTQSSRYLVKRTGEKVFLECVQDMDHENMFWYRQDPGLGLRLIYFSYDVKMKEKGDIPEGYSVSREKKERFSLILESASTNQTSMYLCASRLFPTGSTEAFFGQGTRLTVV.

This clonotype was counted only a few times. The chain recombines TRBV5-6 with TRBJ2-7; D is possibly TRBD2 (5 bases). The CDR3 covers 15 residues. The germline V gene has CDR1 SGHDT and CDR2 YYEEEE. Trimming removed 3 bases from V and 2 bases from J, with 15 bases in between. CDR3 nucleotide sequence: TGTGCCAGCAGCTGGAATATTCGGGGTACCTACGAGCAGTACTTC. This codes for CASSWNIRGTYEQYF. Variable domain in full (rest from reference TRBV5-6 and TRBJ2-7): DAGVTQSPTHLIKTRGQQVTLRCSPKSGHDTVSWYQQALGQGPQFIFQYYEEEERQRGNFPDRFSGHQFPNYSSELNVNALLLGDSALYLCASSWNIRGTYEQYFGPGTRLTVT.

This clonotype was seen a few times. The chain recombines TRBV15 with TRBJ2-1; 8 positions match TRBD2. Per germline, CDR1 LNHNV and CDR2 YYDKDF (reference sequence). V lost 2 bases and J lost 0; bases outside the gene matches: 0. CDR3 length equals 15 residues. CDR3 in DNA: TGTGCCACCAGCAGACTAGCGGGCTCCTACAATGAGCAGTTCTTC. Its translation is CATSRLAGSYNEQFF.

This rearrangement joins TRBV6-1 to TRBJ1-6; D uncertain. V dropped 5 bases and J dropped 4 bases, with 12 bases sitting between them. The CDR3 extends over 15 amino acids. CDR1 and CDR2 (germline): MNHNS, SASEGT. In DNA form, the CDR3 reads TGTGCCAGCAGTCCCGGGAGCCGTTATAATTCACCCCTCCACTTT. This gives the protein CASSPGSRYNSPLHF.

This clonotype was seen ten or more times. The chain links TRBV20-1 to TRBJ1-5; perhaps TRBD1 as D (6 bases). V was shortened by 1 base and J by 1 base, with 8 bases between the two germline ends. Germline V CDR1 and CDR2: DFQATT, SNEGSKA (reference sequence). The CDR3 sequence is 14 residues long. CDR3 sequence (DNA): TGCAGTGCTAGAGTTACAGGGAGCAATCAGCCCCAGCATTTT. It is translated as CSARVTGSNQPQHF.

Concerning this clonotype: This may arise from a read error, as a much more abundant clone is one base away. This chain connects TRBV7-9 to TRBJ2-2; D is possibly TRBD1 (5 bases). The CDR3 consists of 12 residues. The V gene lost 8 bases and the J gene lost 2 bases, with 6 bases spanning the gap. Germline CDR1 and CDR2: SEHNR and FQNEAQ (reference sequence). CDR3 in amino acids: CASQGNTGELFF. CDR3 DNA sequence: TGTGCCAGCCAGGGAAACACCGGGGAGCTGTTTTTT. The full variable domain, its missing parts supplied by reference TRBV7-9 and TRBJ2-2, is DTGVSQNPRHKITKRGQNVTFRCDPISEHNRLYWYRQTLGQGPEFLTYFQNEAQLEKSRLLSDRFSAERPKGSFSTLEIQRTEQGDSAMYLCASQGNTGELFFGEGSRLTVL.

This clonotype has only a few counts. The V and J genes are TRBV15 and TRBJ2-6; the D is unclear. Germline CDR1 and CDR2: LNHNV and YYDKDF (reference sequence). V lost 6 bases to trimming and J lost 2 bases, with 11 bases between them. The CDR3 extends over 15 amino acids. CDR3 residues: CATSSSVAGANVLTF. CDR3 DNA sequence: TGTGCCACCAGTAGTAGTGTGGCTGGGGCCAACGTCCTGACTTTC.

This chain connects TRBV20-1 to TRBJ2-7; D could derive from TRBD1 or TRBD2 (6 bases each). Trimming cost V 6 bases and J 4 bases, with 13 bases left between them. The CDR3 loop spans 12 amino acids. CDR1 DFQATT and CDR2 SNEGSKA come from the germline V gene (reference sequence). The DNA of the CDR3 is TGCAGTGCCAAGGGGGGAGAGTACGAGCAGTACTTC. Translating gives CSAKGGEYEQYF.

This clonotype was observed at least ten times. V is TRBV7-2 and J is TRBJ2-1, with D possibly being TRBD1 (6 bases). The CDR3 contains 11 residues. Per the germline V gene, CDR1 is SGHTA and CDR2 is FQGNSA. V dropped 11 bases and J dropped 7 bases, with 12 bases sitting between them. Here the CDR3 reads CAVRGYNEQFF. DNA of the CDR3: TGTGCCGTCAGGGGTTATAATGAGCAGTTCTTC.

This clonotype occurred many times. The chain couples TRBV11-2 to TRBJ1-1, with D perhaps matching TRBD1 (5 bases). The CDR3 contains 16 residues. V was shortened by 7 bases and J by 5 bases, with 23 bases between the two germline ends. The V gene's germline CDR1 is SGHAT and CDR2 FQNNGV. CDR3 coding DNA: TGTGCCAGCACCGGGGGGTGGGGAAGAGGTTGGACTGAAGCTTTCTTT. Translated: CASTGGWGRGWTEAFF.

This clonotype was observed a few times. This chain connects TRBV7-2 to TRBJ1-2, with 7 bases matching TRBD1. Germline V gene data show CDR1 as SGHTA and CDR2 as FQGNSA. Unmatched junction bases numbered 6, after V lost 4 bases and J lost 4 bases. This CDR3 is 14 amino acids long. The CDR3 reads CASSSGQLPYGYTF. CDR3 nucleotide sequence: TGTGCCAGCAGCTCGGGACAGCTTCCCTATGGCTACACCTTC.

This clonotype was picked up a small number of times. The chain carries TRBV30 and TRBJ1-3; D uncertain. This CDR3 comprises 15 residues. Germline lookup yields CDR1 GTSNPN and CDR2 SVGIG (reference sequence). The V end was cut by 0 bases, the J end by 0 bases, with 9 bases between. DNA of the CDR3: TGTGCCTGGAGTGTCAACAGCTACTCTGGAAACACCATATATTTT. Its translation is CAWSVNSYSGNTIYF.

This clonotype was found a few times. The chain is built from TRBV29-1 and TRBJ2-5; the D call may be TRBD1 or TRBD2 (7 bases each). Trimming pared 4 bases from V and 5 bases from J, leaving 17 bases between. In germline, CDR1 is SQVTM, CDR2 ANQGSEA. This CDR3 is 14 amino acids long. CDR3 in amino acids: CSVGEGASGETQYF. The DNA for the CDR3 is TGCAGCGTTGGGGAGGGGGCGAGTGGGGAGACCCAGTACTTC.

The rearrangement links TRBV10-3 to TRBJ2-6; 7 bases match TRBD1. CDR3 length equals 17 residues. The junction had 9 bases not matched to a gene; V was cut back by 6 bases and J by 1 base. Germline assignment: CDR1 ENHRY and CDR2 SYGVKD. The CDR3 sequence: CAISSQGFTSGANVLTF. As DNA, the CDR3 is TGTGCCATCAGCTCACAGGGGTTTACTTCTGGGGCCAACGTCCTGACTTTC.

This clonotype came up many times. The chain carries TRBV2 and TRBJ2-1; 7 nucleotides match TRBD1. The CDR3 runs to 17 residues. From germline, CDR1 is SNHLY and CDR2 FYNNEI. J gave up 3 bases and V 5 bases, and 13 bases lay outside the gene matches. CDR3 loop: CASSSPPTGSRYNEQFF. As DNA, the CDR3 is TGTGCCAGCAGTTCCCCTCCGACAGGGTCACGCTACAATGAGCAGTTCTTC.

This clonotype was seen just once. CDR3 in amino acids: CASSANRDGPQGYTF. CDR3 DNA: TGTGCCAGCAGCGCAAACCGGGACGGTCCGCAGGGCTACACCTTC. The J gene is TRBJ1-2, the V gene TRBV7-9; TRBD1 might be the D (5 bases). Germline lookup yields CDR1 SEHNR and CDR2 FQNEAQ (reference sequence). This CDR3 is built from 15 residues. Trimming removed 5 bases from V and 8 bases from J, with 21 bases in between.

This clonotype was seen at least ten times. The chain employs TRBV28 and TRBJ2-5; 7 nucleotides line up with TRBD2. V lost 8 bases and J lost 0; bases outside the gene matches: 9. Germline CDR1 is MDHEN and CDR2 is SYDVKM. CDR3 length: 15 residues. This CDR3 is CASDSASGNQETQYF. The CDR3 DNA reads as TGTGCCAGCGACAGTGCTAGCGGAAACCAAGAGACCCAGTACTTC.

This clonotype was seen ten or more times. The chain employs TRBV2 and TRBJ1-4; D ambiguous. CDR1 is SNHLY, CDR2 FYNNEI, per germline. Deletions cut 6 bases from V and 8 bases from J, with 13 bases between. This CDR3 comprises 13 residues. CDR3 region: CASRPDGTEKLFF. CDR3 nucleotide sequence: TGTGCCAGCAGGCCGGACGGTACGGAAAAACTGTTTTTT.

This clonotype was seen many times. V is TRBV6-1 and J is TRBJ2-3; possibly TRBD1 for D (6 bases). This CDR3 contains 14 residues. Germline loops: CDR1 MNHNS, CDR2 SASEGT. Trimming removed 3 bases from V and 2 bases from J, with 9 bases in between. For the CDR3, the DNA is TGTGCCAGCAGTGAGGACAGATCCACAGATACGCAGTATTTT. Its protein is CASSEDRSTDTQYF.

The V gene is TRBV6-9, the J gene TRBJ1-4; 8 bases are shared with TRBD1. V trimming: 3 bases; J trimming: 5 bases; junction bases outside the gene matches: 2. Germline assignment: CDR1 MNHGY and CDR2 SVAAGI. The CDR3 is made up of 14 amino acids. The CDR3 sequence is CASSYRQGNEKLFF. CDR3 nucleotides: TGTGCCAGCAGTTACCGACAGGGGAATGAAAAACTGTTTTTT.

This clonotype has a count of ten or more. The CDR3 coding sequence is TGTGCCAGCAGTTTTGCCATGGACGGCTACACCTTC. It encodes CASSFAMDGYTF. The rearrangement links TRBV12-3 or TRBV12-4 to TRBJ1-2, with D unclear. The CDR3 length is 12 residues. Between the trimmed V and J ends, which lost 3 bases and 8 bases, there was a span of 10 bases.

This clonotype was counted a few times. The CDR3 nucleotides read TGTGCCATCAGTGGGCCTCCGCGGGAGGGCAACACAGATACGCAGTATTTT. Residues: CAISGPPREGNTDTQYF. The chain couples TRBV10-3 to TRBJ2-3; 9 nucleotides line up with TRBD2. The CDR3 contains 17 residues. V was clipped by 4 bases and J by 2 bases; unmatched bases: 10. The germline V gene has CDR1 ENHRY and CDR2 SYGVKD.

The rearrangement links TRBV20-1 to TRBJ2-7, with 10 bases fitting TRBD2. The J segment lost 2 bases and the V segment lost 4 bases, leaving 8 bases of the junction unmatched. The V gene's germline CDR1 is DFQATT and CDR2 SNEGSKA (reference sequence). CDR3 length: 15 residues. CDR3 DNA sequence: TGCAGTGCTACACCCGCTAGCGGGAGTCCCTACGAGCAGTACTTC. It is translated as CSATPASGSPYEQYF.